This TCR beta chain was captured by sequencing in a study of blood T cell repertoires in COVID-19. Repertoires were generated with immunoSEQ multiplex PCR, while TCRdb's copy carries only in-frame clones and drops some. The data contain tens of thousands of clones, 75% to 90% of them singletons. Germline V gives CDR1 SGHAT, CDR2 FQNNGV. The V gene lost 0 bases and the J gene lost 6 bases, with 26 bases spanning the gap. CDR3 size: 19 residues. The chain has TRBV11-2 and TRBJ1-2; a weak D match, TRBD1 (6 bases). The sequence was collected from an older woman with acute or convalescent COVID-19. The sample comprised peripheral blood. CDR3 amino acids: CASSLDSRKRTVGLNGYTF. The CDR3 nucleotides read TGTGCCAGCAGCTTAGATTCTCGAAAGAGGACAGTGGGACTAAATGGCTACACCTTC.